The rows below give T cell receptor beta chains drawn from one sample of a study of early T cells in non-severe SARS-CoV-2 infection. MiXCR was run by TCRdb on the 5' RACE reads, yielding one entry per CDR3 protein. The profile shows tens of thousands of distinct CDR3 sequences, 14% to 15% of them singletons. The sample taken for sequencing was whole blood. Receptors originate from an adult who was a healthcare worker with PCR-confirmed SARS-CoV-2 infection or an uninfected control (not recorded which). Both conserved end residues are part of each CDR3.

TRBV19	TRBJ2-7	CASSIISGSGYEQYF
TRBV2	TRBJ1-4	CASRGTLNEKLFF
TRBV9	TRBJ1-1	CASSYPPGTNTEAFF
TRBV12-3/TRBV12-4	TRBJ2-2	CASSFGGSYLVEFGELFF
TRBV12-3/TRBV12-4	TRBJ1-2	CASSATQINYGYTF
TRBV5-1	TRBJ2-3	CASSPGLVRLGDTQYF
TRBV6-5	TRBJ2-2	CASSYSPRNTGELFF
TRBV10-3	TRBJ2-1	CAIGGGNEQFF
TRBV5-1	TRBJ2-7	CASSPVGYEQYF
TRBV10-2	TRBJ2-7	CASGYNEQYF
TRBV7-8	TRBJ1-4	CASSPTGTNEKLFF
TRBV5-4	TRBJ1-1	CASSLYTTGPEAFF
TRBV5-1	TRBJ1-1	CASSLDGGYSEAFF
TRBV29-1	TRBJ2-1	CSVWGGGSYNEQFF
TRBV7-9	TRBJ2-7	CASSFPLLAGSSYEQYF
TRBV20-1	TRBJ2-2	CSARPDRANTGELFF
TRBV5-5	TRBJ2-3	CASSWGVAGGTDTQYF
TRBV25-1	TRBJ2-7	CASSDFGGYYEQYF
TRBV29-1	TRBJ2-6	CSVMVTAPVSGANVLTF
TRBV5-1	TRBJ1-1	CASSLIGAVNTEAFF
TRBV10-3	TRBJ1-2	CAISESELYGYTF
TRBV20-1	TRBJ2-3	CSARADRFADTQYF
TRBV7-9	TRBJ2-1	CASSSQELSYNEQFF
TRBV4-1	TRBJ2-2	CASNQGAGELFF
TRBV5-1	TRBJ2-3	CASSLEYAGSTDTQYF
TRBV5-5	TRBJ2-5	CASRVAGGPAQETQYF
TRBV29-1	TRBJ2-7	CSVAMTFDSYEQYF
TRBV7-9	TRBJ2-7	CASSFGDEQYF
TRBV12-3/TRBV12-4	TRBJ2-1	CASSLGGSGAFYNEQFF
TRBV9	TRBJ2-2	CASSVLTVATGELFF
TRBV20-1	TRBJ2-7	CSARDRDRSDYEQYF
TRBV4-2	TRBJ1-2	CASSQDSAYPFYGYTF
TRBV7-6	TRBJ2-2	CASRTGSTGELFF
TRBV28	TRBJ2-7	CASSWTGRYEQYF
TRBV2	TRBJ2-7	CASSHYEQYF
TRBV24-1	TRBJ2-3	CATSDPNTDTQYF
TRBV14	TRBJ1-4	CASSFVPEKLFF
TRBV5-1	TRBJ2-2	CASSLAEGNTGELFF
TRBV4-1	TRBJ2-2	CASSLGLAGGPGGELFF
TRBV18	TRBJ2-7	CASSPGHSSYEQYF
TRBV6-4	TRBJ1-1	CASSELSTGTVAFF
TRBV7-2	TRBJ1-1	CASSLATIGGTEAFF
TRBV19	TRBJ2-7	CASSLGQVFTYEQYF
TRBV7-8	TRBJ1-5	CASSPWESNQPQHF
TRBV9	TRBJ2-7	CASSVDSGTKPYEQYF